One T cell receptor beta chain is described in this entry. The antigen remains undetermined. This entry comes from a study of cytomegalovirus exposure and HLA in healthy donors. Findings and caveats of the study: Across all donors, roughly uniform sequencing depth was an assumption of the presence/absence analyses. Generally TCR sequences proved uncommon, though certain public TCRs appeared in numerous donors.

The primer mix had 60 Vbeta and 13 Jbeta primers. Profiled with immunoSEQ multiplex PCR; TCRdb holds only in-frame clones, not every one. The data hold about 130,000 clones, with 75% to 90% observed a single time. V shed 6 bases, J shed 0 bases, and the junction held 13 bases outside the gene matches. The CDR3 is 18 residues long. Germline loops: CDR1 ENHRY, CDR2 SYGVKD. The TCR originated in a woman in her 30s in good health and CMV-seropositive. The V gene is TRBV10-3, the J gene TRBJ2-1; 8 bases map to TRBD2. The sequenced sample was PBMCs. CDR3 nucleotide sequence: TGTGCCATCAGGGGGGTCGGGAGGGCCTCTAGCTCCTACAATGAGCAGTTCTTC. Amino acids: CAIRGVGRASSSYNEQFF.